One sample yielded the 22 T cell receptor beta chains listed below, sequenced in a study of blood T cell repertoires in COVID-19 (TCRdb year 2020). Library construction relied on the immunoSEQ multiplex PCR assay. Drawn from immuneACCESS, this table holds only the in-frame rearrangements with V and J called that TCRdb kept. Clones are partly lost; checked studies trace under half to an unresolved V gene and leave the rest unexplained. The sample has about 190,000 clones on record, 80% of them singletons. 6.9% of the sample goes to the ten largest clones. The sequenced sample was peripheral blood. These TCRs come from a man aged 55 to 69 with acute or convalescent COVID-19.

In its sample, this clone was seen many times. CDR3 DNA sequence: TGTGCCAGCAGCCAACCGACTAGCGAAACCACCTACGAGCAGTACTTC. It is translated as CASSQPTSETTYEQYF. The chain recombines TRBV4-2 with TRBJ2-7; TRBD2 matches 8 bases. The V segment lost 2 bases and the J segment 2 bases; nucleotides outside the gene matches: 8. Germline values: CDR1 LGHNA, CDR2 YNFKEQ. This CDR3 comprises 16 residues.

The rearrangement uses TRBV9 and TRBJ2-7, with D unclear. V lost 4 bases, J lost 12 bases, and 14 bases lay in between. CDR1 is SGDLS and CDR2 is YYNGEE in the germline V gene. The CDR3 runs 11 residues. The CDR3 nucleotides read TGTGCCAGCAGCTCCGACTCGAGTATGTACTTC. Residues: CASSSDSSMYF.

This clone was seen repeatedly, ten times or more. The sample has other DNA sequences that encode this CDR3 too. The V call is TRBV5-1, the J call TRBJ2-7, with 7 bases fitting TRBD2. The CDR3 is made up of 14 amino acids. Trimming took 0 bases from V and 2 from J; bases not matched to a gene: 2. Germline V gene data show CDR1 as SGHRS and CDR2 as YFSETQ. CDR3 loop: CASSLAGGTYEQYF. Written as DNA, the CDR3 is TGCGCCAGCAGCTTGGCGGGAGGTACCTACGAGCAGTACTTC.

V and J are TRBV6-5 and TRBJ1-3, with D perhaps matching TRBD1 (5 bases). This CDR3 has 13 residues. V lost 2 bases and J lost 3, with 5 bases in between. The germline V gene has CDR1 MNHEY and CDR2 SVGAGI. The CDR3 reads CASSYRGGNTIYF. The CDR3 nucleotides are TGTGCCAGCAGTTACAGGGGTGGAAACACCATATATTTT.

The V call is TRBV25-1, the J call TRBJ1-4, with 8 bases lining up with TRBD1. CDR1 and CDR2 from the germline V gene are MGHDK and SYGVNS. This CDR3 is 15 amino acids long. V lost 1 base to trimming and J lost 4 bases; unmatched junction nucleotides: 2. The chain's CDR3 is CASSEWGQVNEKLFF. CDR3 sequence (DNA): TGTGCCAGCAGTGAATGGGGACAGGTTAATGAAAAACTGTTTTTT.

The V gene is TRBV4-3, the J gene TRBJ2-7; 11 positions match TRBD1. Germline trimming cut 1 base from V and 1 base from J; bases unmatched to any gene: 15. CDR3 length equals 20 residues. CDR1 LGHNA and CDR2 YSLEER come from the germline V gene. CDR3: CASSQGAGTGGTEVSYEQYF. In DNA, the CDR3 is TGCGCCAGCAGCCAAGGGGCCGGGACAGGGGGTACGGAAGTATCCTACGAGCAGTACTTC.

This sequence joins TRBV6-5 and TRBJ1-1; D perhaps matches TRBD1 (6 bases). The CDR3 spans 13 residues. The germline V gene encodes CDR1 MNHEY and CDR2 SVGAGI. V was pared by 6 bases and J by 2 bases, with 10 bases between. The CDR3 loop is CASSGTKNTEAFF. The CDR3 DNA reads TGTGCCAGCAGCGGGACAAAAAACACTGAAGCTTTCTTT.

This clone showed up just once. The chain recombines TRBV5-1 with TRBJ2-1; 8 bases agree with TRBD2. Trimming removed 7 bases from V and 7 bases from J; junction bases left unmatched: 7. Germline CDR1 SGHRS, CDR2 YFSETQ. The CDR3 consists of 13 residues. CDR3 in amino acids: CASSFSGGNEQFF. CDR3 bases: TGCGCCAGCTCCTTTTCGGGGGGGAATGAGCAGTTCTTC.

This clone was found a few times. J is TRBJ2-1 and V is TRBV19, with D possibly TRBD1 on 7 matching bases. CDR3 size: 13 residues. Germline V gene data show CDR1 as LNHDA and CDR2 as SQIVND (reference sequence). The V end was cut by 3 bases, the J end by 7 bases, with 10 bases between. CDR3 amino acids: CASSMEGANEQFF. The CDR3 bases are TGTGCCAGTAGTATGGAGGGGGCAAATGAGCAGTTCTTC.

The chain joins TRBV5-5 to TRBJ1-5, with 9 bases lining up with TRBD1. The CDR3 is 16 amino acids. Trimming took 4 bases from V and 6 from J; bases not matched to a gene: 11. The V gene's germline CDR1 is SGHKS and CDR2 YYEKEE (reference sequence). CDR3 nucleotide sequence: TGTGCCAGCAGCCCGGAGGTGGGGACAGGGTCTCAGCCCCAGCATTTT. It encodes CASSPEVGTGSQPQHF.

The chain combines TRBV13 with TRBJ2-3; a weak D match, TRBD2 (5 bases). The CDR3 runs to 13 residues. V lost 2 bases and J 3 bases, leaving 6 bases between the germline ends. Germline lookup yields CDR1 PRHDT and CDR2 FYEKMQ (reference sequence). This CDR3 reads CASSLTGTDTQYF. In DNA form, the CDR3 reads TGTGCCAGCAGCTTAACGGGGACAGATACGCAGTATTTT. Filled out from reference TRBV13 and TRBJ2-3, the complete variable domain reads AAGVIQSPRHLIKEKRETATLKCYPIPRHDTVYWYQQGPGQDPQFLISFYEKMQSDKGSIPDRFSAQQFSDYHSELNMSSLELGDSALYFCASSLTGTDTQYFGPGTRLTVL.

This sequence joins TRBV9 and TRBJ2-7, with 7 bases matching TRBD2. The germline V gene has CDR1 SGDLS and CDR2 YYNGEE. J was trimmed by 3 bases and V by 3 bases; bases with no gene match: 3. The CDR3 consists of 13 residues. The CDR3 loop is CASSAGEGYEQYF. The DNA of the CDR3 is TGTGCCAGCAGCGCCGGGGAGGGCTACGAGCAGTACTTC.

This clone has a single count. This chain links TRBV3-1 (or the pseudogene TRBV3-2) with TRBJ1-2; D ambiguous. This CDR3 comprises 14 residues. Trimming took off 1 base at V and 8 bases at J, with 14 bases between the two ends. Germline lookup yields CDR1 LGHDT and CDR2 YNNKEL (reference sequence). CDR3 sequence: CASSQGVGGGGYTF. In DNA form, the CDR3 reads TGTGCCAGCAGCCAAGGCGTGGGAGGCGGCGGCTACACCTTC.

The chain is built from TRBV7-3 and TRBJ2-1; D remains ambiguous. The CDR3 sequence is 15 residues long. The germline CDR1 and CDR2 sequences are SGHTA and FQGTGA. V was clipped by 1 base and J by 3 bases, with 10 bases between them. This chain's CDR3 is CASSLSLAIYNEQFF. In nucleotides, the CDR3 is TGTGCCAGCAGCTTAAGTCTCGCGATCTACAATGAGCAGTTCTTC.

V usage is TRBV6-6 and J usage is TRBJ1-5; unclear D gene. The germline V gene has CDR1 MNHNY and CDR2 SVGAGI (reference sequence). The CDR3 totals 16 residues. Trimming shortened V by 0 bases and J by 6 bases, and 15 bases separated the two germline ends. The CDR3 sequence is CASSYSTGGRAQPQHF. DNA for the CDR3: TGTGCCAGCAGTTACTCGACTGGTGGGAGGGCTCAGCCCCAGCATTTT.

Details on this clone: One end of the junction fails to match germline, which may point to a read error. J is TRBJ2-5 and V is TRBV7-7, with TRBD2 as a possible D gene (6 bases). CDR1 SSHAT and CDR2 FNYEAQ come from the germline V gene (reference sequence). This CDR3 contains 15 residues. CDR3 in DNA: TGTGCTAGCAGCCCCGGCGGGGCTGGTCAAGAGACCCAGTACTTC. It yields the protein CASSPGGAGQETQYF.

The rearrangement uses TRBV25-1 and TRBJ2-3; D might be TRBD1 (6 bases). The length of the CDR3 is 15 residues. V dropped 5 bases and J dropped 2 bases, with 14 bases sitting between them. Germline V gives CDR1 MGHDK, CDR2 SYGVNS. DNA of the CDR3: TGTGCCAGCAGTCCGGCGACAGGACTCACAGATACGCAGTATTTT. Its protein product is CASSPATGLTDTQYF.

The chain joins TRBV6-5 to TRBJ1-6; TRBD1 matches 8 bases. Trimming cost V 5 bases and J 9 bases; bases outside gene matches: 9. From germline, CDR1 is MNHEY and CDR2 SVGAGI. CDR3 length equals 15 residues. This CDR3 reads CASSPRTGLTSPLHF. CDR3 bases: TGTGCCAGCAGTCCCCGGACAGGGTTAACTTCACCCCTCCACTTT.

The chain couples TRBV5-1 to TRBJ2-1; 7 bases are a match to TRBD1. CDR3 length: 15 amino acids. V lost 5 bases and J lost 4; bases outside the gene matches: 9. Germline CDR1 SGHRS, CDR2 YFSETQ. CDR3 amino acids: CASRLRTGHYNEQFF. In DNA form, the CDR3 reads TGCGCCAGCAGGTTAAGGACAGGCCATTACAATGAGCAGTTCTTC.

This chain joins TRBV5-1 and TRBJ2-5, with TRBD1 matching 9 bases. CDR1 SGHRS and CDR2 YFSETQ come from the germline V gene. V was pared by 9 bases and J by 2 bases, with 11 bases of the junction left unmatched. CDR3 length equals 15 residues. The CDR3 loop reads CATRSGTGSQETQYF. CDR3 bases: TGCGCCACCCGTTCCGGGACAGGGTCACAAGAGACCCAGTACTTC.

V and J are TRBV7-8 and TRBJ2-1; D gene uncertain. V lost 4 bases to trimming and J lost 3 bases, with 7 bases between them. Germline loops: CDR1 SGHVS, CDR2 FQNEAQ. The CDR3 extends over 13 amino acids. CDR3: CASSSENYNEQFF. For the CDR3, the DNA is TGTGCCAGCAGCTCGGAGAACTACAATGAGCAGTTCTTC.

The chain combines TRBV6-6 with TRBJ1-3; D perhaps matches TRBD1 (5 bases). V lost 8 bases, J lost 0 bases, and 11 bases lay in between. CDR1 MNHNY and CDR2 SVGAGI come from the germline V gene (reference sequence). The CDR3 sequence is 14 residues long. The CDR3 loop is CASSRDSSGNTIYF. DNA of the CDR3: TGTGCCAGCTCCCGTGACAGCTCTGGAAACACCATATATTTT.